This T cell receptor beta chain was sequenced for a study of blood T cell repertoires in COVID-19. Only in-frame clones appear in the TCRdb table, and some are missing; sequencing was by immunoSEQ multiplex PCR. Here the sample spans a few hundred thousand clones, around 85% being singletons. Trimming took 2 bases from V and 9 from J, leaving 17 bases between them. The CDR3 totals 16 residues. Germline values: CDR1 SGHTA, CDR2 FQGNSA. Assignment of participants to cohorts was predicated upon participant-reported clinical history. Cohort 3 recovered donors had two negative PCRs, clearance, or symptom resolution.

The clonotype comes from a man aged 40-49 years who had recovered from COVID-19. The rearrangement uses TRBV7-2 and TRBJ1-6; D might be TRBD1 (6 bases). Sequenced input: PBMCs or T cells enriched from blood (not recorded which). CDR3 region: CASSLFGRGVPSPLHF. CDR3 in DNA: TGTGCCAGCAGCTTATTTGGCAGGGGCGTTCCTTCACCCCTCCACTTT. The full variable domain, its missing parts supplied by reference TRBV7-2 and TRBJ1-6, is GAGVSQSPSNKVTEKGKDVELRCDPISGHTALYWYRQSLGQGLEFLIYFQGNSAPDKSGLPSDRFSAERTGGSVSTLTIQRTQQEDSAVYLCASSLFGRGVPSPLHFGNGTRLTVT.